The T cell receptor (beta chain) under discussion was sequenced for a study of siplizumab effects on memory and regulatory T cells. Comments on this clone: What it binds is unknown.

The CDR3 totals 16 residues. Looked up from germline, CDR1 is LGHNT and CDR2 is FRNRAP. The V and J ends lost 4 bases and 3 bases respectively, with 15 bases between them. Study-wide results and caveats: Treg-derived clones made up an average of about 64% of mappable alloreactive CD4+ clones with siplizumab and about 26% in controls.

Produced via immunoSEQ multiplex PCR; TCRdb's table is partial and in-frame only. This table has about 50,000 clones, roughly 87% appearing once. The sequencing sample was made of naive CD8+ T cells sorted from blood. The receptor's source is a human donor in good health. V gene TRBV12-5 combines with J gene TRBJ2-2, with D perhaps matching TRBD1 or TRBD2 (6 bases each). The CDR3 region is CASGSRDWGHTGELFF. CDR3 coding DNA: TGTGCTAGTGGTTCCCGGGACTGGGGGCACACCGGGGAGCTGTTTTTT.